This T cell receptor (beta chain) is from a study of blood T cell repertoires in COVID-19. Study-level background: The United States, Italy and Spain were the sources of the acute and convalescent COVID-19 samples. T cells, B-cell-depleted T cells, or PBMCs supplied cDNA or gDNA.

Trimming left V 5 bases short and J 1 base short, with 8 bases between. This CDR3 comprises 13 residues. Germline V gene data show CDR1 as LGHNT and CDR2 as FRNRAP. Under the authors' procedure: Amplification of reference gene primers was used by the study to estimate nucleated cell counts. Profiling relied on immunoSEQ multiplex PCR, and the TCRdb table lists in-frame clones only, not all of them. V, J and clone size reflect that table, while D and trimming were determined from the DNA. The sample has over 120,000 clones; approximately 87% are singletons. The rearrangement joins TRBV12-5 to TRBJ1-1, with D perhaps matching TRBD1 (5 bases). The TCR sequence derives from a human donor in a cohort sampled during active COVID-19. Sequencing input: peripheral blood. The CDR3 sequence: CASGATGNTEAFF. The CDR3 nucleotides read TGTGCTAGTGGTGCCACAGGGAACACTGAAGCTTTCTTT.